Below are 12 T cell receptor beta chains sequenced from a single sample in a study of identical twins. MiXCR was run by TCRdb on the 5' RACE reads, yielding one entry per CDR3 protein. The sample has about 530,000 distinct CDR3 sequences; about a fifth are singletons. A further study also used this sample, focusing on yellow fever vaccine responses in identical twins.

Sample: CD4+ T cells sorted from blood. These receptors were collected from a woman aged 18-30 years in good health.

CDR3 sequence reads: CASSLVLAGGIGNEQFF. CDR3 DNA: TGCGCCAGCAGCTTGGTTCTAGCGGGAGGGATTGGCAATGAGCAGTTCTTC. The V and J genes are TRBV5-1 and TRBJ2-1; 12 bases agree with TRBD2. This CDR3 spans 17 amino acids. V shed 0 bases and J 6 bases; nucleotides not matched to a gene: 7. Germline CDR1 reads SGHRS; CDR2 reads YFSETQ.

This chain uses TRBV20-1 with TRBJ2-1; 9 nucleotides match TRBD2. The CDR3 sequence is 14 residues long. Germline loops: CDR1 DFQATT, CDR2 SNEGSKA (reference sequence). The J segment lost 4 bases and the V segment lost 1 base, leaving 2 bases of the junction unmatched. The CDR3 bases are TGCAGTGCTAGAGTTAGCGGGAGTTACAATGAGCAGTTCTTC. This translates into CSARVSGSYNEQFF.

This chain uses TRBV5-6 with TRBJ2-1; no clear D. V was trimmed by 0 bases and J by 5 bases, leaving 12 bases between them. The CDR3 spans 15 residues. In germline, CDR1 is SGHDT, CDR2 YYEEEE. The CDR3 DNA is TGTGCCAGCAGCTTGGTTGGGTATCTACACAATGAGCAGTTCTTC. It encodes CASSLVGYLHNEQFF. The full variable domain, with the rest looked up from reference TRBV5-6 and TRBJ2-1, is DAGVTQSPTHLIKTRGQQVTLRCSPKSGHDTVSWYQQALGQGPQFIFQYYEEEERQRGNFPDRFSGHQFPNYSSELNVNALLLGDSALYLCASSLVGYLHNEQFFGPGTRLTVL.

This clonotype occurred a few times. V and J are TRBV15 and TRBJ2-5; 8 nucleotides line up with TRBD1. Germline V lookup: CDR1 LNHNV, CDR2 YYDKDF (reference sequence). The CDR3 consists of 16 residues. With V trimmed by 5 bases and J by 4 bases, 12 bases remained unmatched. In nucleotides, the CDR3 is TGTGCCACCAGCCCCATGACAGGGGTGACTGGAGAGACCCAGTACTTC. As protein: CATSPMTGVTGETQYF.

The rearrangement joins TRBV6-1 to TRBJ2-2, with D tentatively TRBD1 (5 bases). The V end was cut by 7 bases, the J end by 1 base, with 13 bases between. Germline V CDR1 and CDR2: MNHNS, SASEGT. CDR3 length: 15 residues. The CDR3 nucleotides are TGTGCCAGCACCAGACAGATCCGGAACACCGGGGAGCTGTTTTTT. Its protein product is CASTRQIRNTGELFF.

The table lists this clonotype with a few counts. This sequence joins TRBV3-1 and TRBJ2-1, with 10 bases fitting TRBD2. The CDR3 length is 20 residues. Germline V gene sequence: CDR1 LGHDT, CDR2 YNNKEL (reference sequence). J gave up 11 bases and V 1 base, and 23 bases lay outside the gene matches. The CDR3 sequence: CASSQGGVLAGAAPTMKQFF. CDR3 DNA: TGTGCCAGCAGCCAAGGGGGGGTGCTAGCGGGGGCCGCTCCTACAATGAAGCAGTTCTTC.

The gene calls are TRBV19 and TRBJ2-2; D unclear. Trimming left V 5 bases short and J 7 bases short, with 8 bases between. The germline V gene encodes CDR1 LNHDA and CDR2 SQIVND (reference sequence). This CDR3 comprises 12 residues. The CDR3 DNA reads TGTGCCAGTAGTGAAATGATCGGGGAGCTGTTTTTT. Translated, it gives CASSEMIGELFF.

CDR3 nucleotides: TGTGCCAGCTCACCGACTCCGGGACTAGCACTCGATGAGCAGTTCTTC. Protein product: CASSPTPGLALDEQFF. The chain is built from TRBV18 and TRBJ2-1; 9 nucleotides align to TRBD2. Trimming cost V 3 bases and J 8 bases; bases outside gene matches: 11. The CDR3 loop spans 16 amino acids. The germline CDR1 and CDR2 sequences are KGHSH and LQKENI.

This clonotype was recorded once. The chain recombines TRBV29-1 with TRBJ2-1; D not resolved. The CDR3 spans 14 residues. Trimming cost V 5 bases and J 3 bases, with 14 bases left between them. Per germline, CDR1 SQVTM and CDR2 ANQGSEA. CDR3 sequence (DNA): TGCAGCGTTAATAGGGAAGGCGGCTACAATGAGCAGTTCTTC. Amino acid sequence: CSVNREGGYNEQFF.

The chain has TRBV7-3 and TRBJ2-1; weak D call: TRBD2 (5 bases). Trimming left V 5 bases short and J 6 bases short, with 14 bases between. Per germline, CDR1 SGHTA and CDR2 FQGTGA. The CDR3 totals 14 residues. Here the CDR3 DNA reads TGTGCCAGCAGCCGCGGGCCGGGCACCAATGAGCAGTTCTTC. Protein product: CASSRGPGTNEQFF. Using reference TRBV7-3 and TRBJ2-1 for the parts outside the CDR3, the full variable domain is GAGVSQTPSNKVTEKGKYVELRCDPISGHTALYWYRQSLGQGPEFLIYFQGTGAADDSGLPNDRFFAVRPEGSVSTLKIQRTERGDSAVYLCASSRGPGTNEQFFGPGTRLTVL.

This rearrangement joins TRBV11-2 to TRBJ2-5; 7 bases line up with TRBD2. The ends lost 1 base at V and 5 bases at J; junction bases unmatched: 7. The germline V gene encodes CDR1 SGHAT and CDR2 FQNNGV. The CDR3 sequence is 15 residues long. DNA of the CDR3: TGTGCCAGCAGCTTAGGAGCGGGGCAGGTGGAGACCCAGTACTTC. This sequence encodes CASSLGAGQVETQYF.

This clonotype has just a few counts. The V call is TRBV2, the J call TRBJ1-2; 7 nucleotides agree with TRBD1. J lost 1 base, V lost 6 bases, and 8 bases had no gene match. The CDR3 is 15 residues long. Looked up from germline, CDR1 is SNHLY and CDR2 is FYNNEI. The CDR3 protein is CASSERQGVNYGYTF. In DNA, the CDR3 is TGTGCCAGCAGCGAAAGACAGGGAGTTAACTATGGCTACACCTTC. Full variable domain (missing parts from reference TRBV2 and TRBJ1-2): EPEVTQTPSHQVTQMGQEVILRCVPISNHLYFYWYRQILGQKVEFLVSFYNNEISEKSEIFDDQFSVERPDGSNFTLKIRSTKLEDSAMYFCASSERQGVNYGYTFGSGTRLTVV.